One sample yielded the 28 T cell receptor beta chains listed below, sequenced in a study of memory B cells and T cells in multiple sclerosis. TCRdb's table, derived via immunoSEQ multiplex PCR, lists solely in-frame clones and lacks some. The table records over 10,000 clones, almost 85% of them present only once. After stimulus-free culture, autoproliferating CFSE-dim and non-proliferating CFSE-high T cells were sequenced separately. Pooled replicate wells came from about 50 million CFSE-labeled PBMCs cultured less than 8 days without stimulus. These receptors' antigens are unknown. The sequencing sample was made of PBMCs from blood kept in culture. The origin of the receptors is a human donor with multiple sclerosis.

The chain couples TRBV28 to TRBJ1-5; D ambiguous. The CDR3 totals 10 residues. Trimming left V 5 bases short and J 8 bases short, with 4 bases between. From germline, CDR1 is MDHEN and CDR2 SYDVKM. For the CDR3, the DNA is TGTGCCAGCAGTCGCAAGCCCCAGCATTTT. Its protein is CASSRKPQHF.

This chain joins TRBV6-6 and TRBJ2-3; 7 bases map to TRBD1. This CDR3 has 14 amino acids. The V gene's germline CDR1 is MNHNY and CDR2 SVGAGI (reference sequence). V lost 8 bases to trimming and J lost 2 bases; unmatched junction nucleotides: 7. As DNA, the CDR3 is TGTGCCAGCCGGGTGACAGGGATCACAGATACGCAGTATTTT. The encoded protein is CASRVTGITDTQYF.

The chain is built from TRBV2 and TRBJ1-2, with 8 bases matching TRBD1. This CDR3 contains 15 residues. Germline trimming cut 6 bases from V and 3 bases from J; bases unmatched to any gene: 9. The germline CDR1 and CDR2 sequences are SNHLY and FYNNEI. The CDR3 sequence: CASSETGGSYYGYTF. CDR3 bases: TGTGCCAGCAGCGAAACAGGGGGAAGTTACTATGGCTACACCTTC.

The chain combines TRBV30 with TRBJ2-2; D tentatively reads TRBD1 or TRBD2 (5 bases each). V lost 2 bases to trimming and J lost 4 bases, with 8 bases between them. Germline CDR1 reads GTSNPN; CDR2 reads SVGIG (reference sequence). The CDR3 runs to 13 residues. CDR3: CAWSSGGTGELFF. CDR3 DNA sequence: TGTGCCTGGAGTTCTGGGGGCACCGGGGAGCTGTTTTTT.

This clone was seen a few times. The rearrangement joins TRBV25-1 to TRBJ1-3; D gene unclear. V was cut by 4 bases and J by 1 base, with 14 bases left in between. The CDR3 sequence is 16 residues long. Germline assignment: CDR1 MGHDK and CDR2 SYGVNS. CDR3 residues: CASSGYDPASGNTIYF. The CDR3 nucleotides read TGTGCCAGCAGTGGTTACGACCCCGCGTCTGGAAACACCATATATTTT.

The gene calls are TRBV5-1 and TRBJ2-7; 11 nucleotides agree with TRBD2. There are 15 residues in the CDR3. Germline CDR1 SGHRS, CDR2 YFSETQ. V dropped 0 bases and J dropped 5; count of bases not matched to a gene: 4. CDR3 region: CASSLALAGVHEQYF. Here the CDR3 DNA reads TGCGCCAGCAGCTTGGCACTAGCGGGAGTTCACGAGCAGTACTTC.

This chain uses TRBV7-6 with TRBJ2-7, with D possibly being TRBD1 (6 bases). CDR1 and CDR2 (germline): SGHVS, FNYEAQ. The germline V and J ends were trimmed by 1 base and 1 base, with 11 bases remaining between them. The CDR3 consists of 15 residues. CDR3 protein: CASSLGTGKSYEQYF. CDR3 DNA sequence: TGTGCCAGCAGCTTAGGTACAGGGAAGTCCTACGAGCAGTACTTC.

This chain uses TRBV6-4 with TRBJ1-2, with D hard to call. Germline V lookup: CDR1 MRHNA, CDR2 SNTAGT. The CDR3 runs to 16 residues. V was cut by 6 bases and J by 0 bases, with 17 bases left in between. The CDR3 DNA reads as TGTGCCAGCAGCGATCCAGGTGGGGTGGCTAACTATGGCTACACCTTC. Translated: CASSDPGGVANYGYTF.

This chain links TRBV6-1 with TRBJ1-5, with D possibly being TRBD1 (5 bases). Trimming cost V 1 base and J 1 base, with 8 bases left between them. CDR3 size: 15 residues. Germline CDR1 and CDR2: MNHNS and SASEGT. CDR3 coding DNA: TGTGCCAGCAGTGAAGGGCGGGGGAGCAATCAGCCCCAGCATTTT. Amino acids: CASSEGRGSNQPQHF.

The V and J genes are TRBV29-1 and TRBJ1-2, with TRBD1 as a possible D gene (6 bases). V dropped 6 bases and J dropped 4 bases, with 15 bases sitting between them. The CDR3 has 13 amino acids. Germline lookup yields CDR1 SQVTM and CDR2 ANQGSEA. The CDR3 DNA follows: TGCAGCGTCTCGGGGGGGGCCCTCTATGGCTACACCTTC. Protein: CSVSGGALYGYTF.

The V gene is TRBV7-9, the J gene TRBJ1-2, with 10 bases that match TRBD1. Germline assignment: CDR1 SEHNR and CDR2 FQNEAQ (reference sequence). Trimming removed 5 bases from V and 3 bases from J; junction bases left unmatched: 12. The CDR3 runs to 17 residues. CDR3 residues: CASSPTRDRGWDYGYTF. The CDR3 nucleotides read TGTGCCAGCAGCCCAACCCGGGACAGGGGATGGGACTATGGCTACACCTTC.

A single count supports this clone. The chain couples TRBV27 to TRBJ2-1; 11 bases match TRBD2. This CDR3 spans 16 amino acids. The V gene's germline CDR1 is MNHEY and CDR2 SMNVEV (reference sequence). J gave up 8 bases and V 5 bases, and 11 bases lay outside the gene matches. CDR3: CASSSLTSGSWDEQFF. The CDR3 bases are TGTGCCAGCAGTAGCCTAACTAGCGGGAGCTGGGATGAGCAGTTCTTC.

The chain is built from TRBV2 and TRBJ2-7; 9 nucleotides agree with TRBD1. The germline CDR1 and CDR2 sequences are SNHLY and FYNNEI. The V and J ends lost 3 bases and 5 bases, in that order; junction bases with no gene match: 2. This CDR3 spans 13 amino acids. The CDR3 loop is CASSEGQGHEQYF. The CDR3 bases are TGTGCCAGCAGTGAGGGACAGGGACACGAGCAGTACTTC.

Here the CDR3 DNA reads TGCGCCAGCAGCTTGGAAGGACTCACCTACGAGCAGTACTTC. The encoded protein is CASSLEGLTYEQYF. The V gene is TRBV5-1, the J gene TRBJ2-7; maybe TRBD2 (5 bases). The V gene's germline CDR1 is SGHRS and CDR2 YFSETQ. V was clipped by 0 bases and J by 2 bases, with 9 bases between them. The CDR3 totals 14 residues.

This chain links TRBV5-1 with TRBJ2-7; TRBD1 matches 11 bases. Germline V gene lookup returns CDR1 SGHRS and CDR2 YFSETQ. The V and J ends lost 2 bases and 0 bases, in that order; junction bases with no gene match: 1. The CDR3 runs 15 residues. In DNA, the CDR3 is TGCGCCAGCAGCTTCGGGACAGGGGGCTCCTACGAGCAGTACTTC. Translation gives CASSFGTGGSYEQYF. Looking up the rest from reference TRBV5-1 and TRBJ2-7 gives the full variable domain: KAGVTQTPRYLIKTRGQQVTLSCSPISGHRSVSWYQQTPGQGLQFLFEYFSETQRNKGNFPGRFSGRQFSNSRSEMNVSTLELGDSALYLCASSFGTGGSYEQYFGPGTRLTVT.

V gene TRBV9 combines with J gene TRBJ2-3, with D unclear. Germline CDR1 SGDLS, CDR2 YYNGEE. The V end lost 0 bases, the J end lost 4 bases, and 9 bases lay between the germline ends. The CDR3 length is 14 residues. CDR3 residues: CASSVEPRADTQYF. The DNA for the CDR3 is TGTGCCAGCAGCGTAGAACCAAGGGCAGATACGCAGTATTTT.

In this sample, this clone turned up a few times. The J gene is TRBJ2-6, the V gene TRBV19, with a tentative D call TRBD2 (6 bases). The CDR3 has 14 residues. Trimming took off 10 bases at V and 2 bases at J, with 12 bases between the two ends. CDR1 LNHDA and CDR2 SQIVND come from the germline V gene (reference sequence). Here the CDR3 reads CATPREPGANVLTF. The DNA for the CDR3 is TGTGCCACTCCCCGGGAGCCTGGGGCCAACGTCCTGACTTTC.

In its sample, this clone was seen a few times. This chain connects TRBV4-1 to TRBJ2-7; D might be TRBD2 (5 bases). V shed 4 bases and J shed 5 bases, with 12 bases lying between them. This CDR3 spans 13 amino acids. Germline V lookup: CDR1 MGHRA, CDR2 YSYEKL. The CDR3 is CASSRDPGNEQYF. For the CDR3, the DNA is TGCGCCAGCAGCCGCGATCCGGGGAACGAGCAGTACTTC.

The rearrangement links TRBV5-1 to TRBJ2-1, with D possibly matching TRBD1 (5 bases). Trimming pared 0 bases from V and 1 base from J, leaving 5 bases between. This CDR3 contains 14 residues. The germline V gene has CDR1 SGHRS and CDR2 YFSETQ. The CDR3 region has the DNA TGCGCCAGCAGCTTGGGACAGTCCTACAATGAGCAGTTCTTC. Residues: CASSLGQSYNEQFF.

The CDR3 here is CAISESGTGANVLTF. Here the CDR3 DNA reads TGTGCCATCAGTGAGTCGGGGACCGGGGCCAACGTCCTGACTTTC. This rearrangement joins TRBV10-3 to TRBJ2-6; D is possibly TRBD1 or TRBD2 (5 bases each). This CDR3 contains 15 residues. CDR1 is ENHRY, CDR2 SYGVKD, per germline. V lost 0 bases to trimming and J lost 4 bases, with 7 bases between them.

In this sample, this clone turned up a few times. This sequence joins TRBV10-2 and TRBJ2-1; a possible D gene is TRBD2 (5 bases). V lost 5 bases to trimming and J lost 10 bases, with 15 bases between them. The germline V gene encodes CDR1 WSHSY and CDR2 SAAADI. The CDR3 covers 13 residues. In DNA form, the CDR3 reads TGCGCCAGCAGTCTTCGGGGAGTTCGCGAGCAGTTCTTC. Its protein is CASSLRGVREQFF.

V is TRBV9 and J is TRBJ2-1; D is perhaps TRBD1 (6 bases). This CDR3 has 14 amino acids. Between the trimmed V and J ends, which lost 0 bases and 6 bases, there was a span of 10 bases. Germline V gene lookup returns CDR1 SGDLS and CDR2 YYNGEE. This chain's CDR3 is CASSVGGLLNEQFF. CDR3 nucleotides: TGTGCCAGCAGCGTAGGGGGGCTACTCAATGAGCAGTTCTTC.

The rearrangement joins TRBV9 to TRBJ2-3; 11 bases match TRBD2. The CDR3 has 16 amino acids. From germline, CDR1 is SGDLS and CDR2 YYNGEE. After removal of 4 bases from V and 2 bases from J, the junction contained 6 bases not matched to a gene. DNA of the CDR3: TGTGCCAGCAGCCCGCGACTAGCGGGAAACACAGATACGCAGTATTTT. It translates to CASSPRLAGNTDTQYF.

J is TRBJ2-7 and V is TRBV9; tentative D call: TRBD2 (6 bases). This CDR3 contains 14 residues. Germline loops: CDR1 SGDLS, CDR2 YYNGEE. Trimming stripped 0 bases from V and 6 bases from J, with 13 bases between. The CDR3: CASSVALGGGEQYF. The CDR3 nucleotides read TGTGCCAGCAGCGTAGCTTTGGGAGGTGGCGAGCAGTACTTC.

V gene TRBV7-6 combines with J gene TRBJ2-5; D may be TRBD1 (6 bases). This CDR3 has 15 amino acids. Per germline, CDR1 SGHVS and CDR2 FNYEAQ. Trimming stripped 5 bases from V and 5 bases from J, with 18 bases between. The CDR3 bases are TGTGCCAGCAGCCCGAACCCGCAGGGGTGGGAGACCCAGTACTTC. As protein: CASSPNPQGWETQYF.

This clone occurred once. In DNA form, the CDR3 reads TGTGCCAGCAGTTACCGCCCGGCGGGGGGCCACAATGAGCAGTTCTTC. Translation: CASSYRPAGGHNEQFF. The rearrangement links TRBV7-6 to TRBJ2-1; 8 nucleotides align to TRBD2. The V gene's germline CDR1 is SGHVS and CDR2 FNYEAQ. The trim removed 6 bases at V and 5 bases at J, leaving 12 bases unmatched. The CDR3 covers 16 residues.

The chain combines TRBV2 with TRBJ2-1; 13 nucleotides line up with TRBD2. CDR1 and CDR2 (germline): SNHLY, FYNNEI. The V gene end was trimmed by 6 bases and the J gene end by 6 bases; junction bases not matched to a gene: 8. This CDR3 spans 16 amino acids. In DNA form, the CDR3 reads TGTGCCAGCAGAGCGAGACTAGCGGGGGGCCGCAATGAGCAGTTCTTC. Its translation is CASRARLAGGRNEQFF.

The chain recombines TRBV9 with TRBJ1-3, with a weak D call TRBD1 (6 bases). This CDR3 is 15 amino acids long. The V gene lost 3 bases and the J gene lost 4 bases, with 14 bases spanning the gap. Germline CDR1 and CDR2: SGDLS and YYNGEE. In nucleotides, the CDR3 is TGTGCCAGCAGCGGAGGGACACTGGGAGGAAACACCATATATTTT. Translated, it gives CASSGGTLGGNTIYF.